Presented here are 26 T cell receptor beta chains from one specimen sequenced in a study of T cells in Graves' hyperthyroidism and ophthalmopathy (dated by TCRdb to between 2019 and 2020). Receptors were amplified or captured by multiplex PCR. The reads were generated on an Illumina HiSeq 2000. The TCR beta CDR3 regions were amplified from RNA transcripts. A first-round RT-PCR of the TCR CDR3 used the HTBI primer set with the Qiagen OneStep RT-PCR kit. TCRdb reworked the public reads: Q25 trimming with fastp, MiXCR clone assembly, productive beta chains retained. Rows are combined by CDR3 protein, so each entry shows the most common genes and DNA. Present in this sample are approximately 300,000 distinct CDR3 sequences, around 20% of which were seen just once. 39% of the sample lies in the top ten. Sequencing used blood. These TCRs come from a man aged 50-59 years with Graves' ophthalmopathy.

The chain uses TRBV2 and TRBJ2-7, with 10 bases lining up with TRBD1. This CDR3 contains 15 residues. V lost 8 bases to trimming and J lost 0 bases; unmatched junction nucleotides: 7. Looked up from germline, CDR1 is SNHLY and CDR2 is FYNNEI. In DNA, the CDR3 is TGTGCCAGCGGTCAAAGGACAGGGGGCTCCTACGAGCAGTACTTC. This translates into CASGQRTGGSYEQYF. Full variable domain (remainder filled in from reference TRBV2 and TRBJ2-7): EPEVTQTPSHQVTQMGQEVILRCVPISNHLYFYWYRQILGQKVEFLVSFYNNEISEKSEIFDDQFSVERPDGSNFTLKIRSTKLEDSAMYFCASGQRTGGSYEQYFGPGTRLTVT.

Turning to this clonotype: Germline and junction disagree at one end, which may indicate a read error. The V gene is TRBV5-1, the J gene TRBJ2-2; a possible D gene is TRBD2 (6 bases). Germline CDR1 reads SGHRS; CDR2 reads YFSETQ. The CDR3 covers 19 residues. CDR3 sequence reads: CASSLFHPRGRSNTGGLFF. The CDR3 bases are TGTGCCAGCAGCTTGTTTCACCCCCGGGGAAGGTCCAACACCGGGGGGCTGTTTTTT.

The chain combines TRBV7-8 with TRBJ2-1, with a tentative D call TRBD2 (5 bases). Per the germline V gene, CDR1 is SGHVS and CDR2 is FQNEAQ. V shed 2 bases and J shed 7 bases, with 12 bases lying between them. The CDR3 has 14 residues. The DNA for the CDR3 is TGTGCCAGCAGCTTATCTCGATGGAGGAATGAGCAGTTCTTC. It codes for CASSLSRWRNEQFF. The variable domain in full, with the rest retrieved from reference TRBV7-8 and TRBJ2-1, is GAGVSQSPRYKVAKRGQDVALRCDPISGHVSLFWYQQALGQGPEFLTYFQNEAQLDKSGLPSDRFFAERPEGSVSTLKIQRTQQEDSAVYLCASSLSRWRNEQFFGPGTRLTVL.

The rearrangement uses TRBV9 and TRBJ2-3; 11 bases fit TRBD1. In germline, CDR1 is SGDLS, CDR2 YYNGEE. The ends lost 4 bases at V and 2 bases at J; junction bases unmatched: 6. This CDR3 is built from 16 residues. The CDR3 bases are TGTGCCAGCAGCAAGGGGACAGGGGGGGCCACAGATACGCAGTATTTT. Residues: CASSKGTGGATDTQYF.

The rearrangement links TRBV6-1 to TRBJ2-2; D gene ambiguous. The germline V gene has CDR1 MNHNS and CDR2 SASEGT. The CDR3 loop spans 14 amino acids. V was trimmed by 6 bases and J by 0 bases, leaving 8 bases between them. Here the CDR3 reads CASRRTANTGELFF. The CDR3 coding sequence is TGTGCCAGCAGACGGACGGCGAACACCGGGGAGCTGTTTTTT.

The chain links TRBV5-5 to TRBJ2-2; D gene uncertain. V lost 3 bases, J lost 3 bases, and 9 bases lay in between. The CDR3 is 14 residues long. Germline-derived CDR1 and CDR2 are SGHKS and YYEKEE (reference sequence). CDR3: CASSSRPDTGELFF. Written as DNA, the CDR3 is TGTGCCAGCAGCTCTCGGCCCGACACCGGGGAGCTGTTTTTT.

V is TRBV29-1 and J is TRBJ2-6; 7 bases align to TRBD1. Germline V gene sequence: CDR1 SQVTM, CDR2 ANQGSEA. This CDR3 contains 16 residues. V was clipped by 5 bases and J by 0 bases; unmatched bases: 7. The DNA for the CDR3 is TGCAGCGTTCAAATGGGACAGCCCTCTGGGGCCAACGTCCTGACTTTC. This sequence encodes CSVQMGQPSGANVLTF.

This clonotype was observed a handful of times. The rearrangement uses TRBV9 and TRBJ2-7; D gene uncertain. Trimming shortened V by 4 bases and J by 2 bases, and 13 bases separated the two germline ends. Germline CDR1 SGDLS, CDR2 YYNGEE. The CDR3 covers 14 residues. The CDR3 loop reads CASSPAADPYEQYF. CDR3 DNA: TGTGCCAGCAGCCCGGCGGCGGACCCCTACGAGCAGTACTTC.

This clonotype was detected a few times. The V call is TRBV6-1, the J call TRBJ2-3; no reliable D call. Germline CDR1 is MNHNS and CDR2 is SASEGT. Trimming removed 5 bases at V and 4 bases at J, with 4 bases between. This CDR3 contains 11 residues. This CDR3 is CASSISDTQYF. For the CDR3, the DNA is TGTGCCAGCAGTATCTCAGATACGCAGTATTTT.

This chain uses TRBV28 with TRBJ2-3, with TRBD2 as a possible D gene (5 bases). The CDR3 length is 15 residues. V was pared by 4 bases and J by 2 bases, with 13 bases between. Germline CDR1 reads MDHEN; CDR2 reads SYDVKM. The DNA for the CDR3 is TGTGCCAGCAGTTCCCCCCGGGGAGCCACAGATACGCAGTATTTT. Its protein is CASSSPRGATDTQYF.

Only a few counts were recorded for this clonotype. This chain links TRBV12-3 or TRBV12-4 with TRBJ1-2; tentative D call: TRBD1 (6 bases). Between the trimmed V and J ends, which lost 6 bases and 5 bases, there was a span of 16 bases. The CDR3 covers 14 residues. CDR3 DNA sequence: TGTGCCAGCAGCCCCCCCGGGGGGCGATATGGCTACACCTTC. This encodes CASSPPGGRYGYTF.

This chain connects TRBV10-3 to TRBJ2-5, with D perhaps given as TRBD1 or TRBD2 (6 bases each). V dropped 4 bases and J dropped 4 bases, with 19 bases sitting between them. Germline CDR1 and CDR2: ENHRY and SYGVKD. The CDR3 is 16 residues long. CDR3 nucleotides: TGTGCCATCAGTGTAGGCCTATTAGGGGGGCGAGAGACCCAGTACTTC. Amino acids: CAISVGLLGGRETQYF.

On this clonotype itself: A junction boundary mismatches the germline segment, possibly from a read error. This chain connects TRBV19 to TRBJ2-7, with 7 bases aligning to TRBD1. This CDR3 is 15 amino acids long. Germline CDR1 LNHDA, CDR2 SQIVND (reference sequence). CDR3 in DNA: TGTGCCAGTCGCACTTTCGACAGGGCCTCCGACGAGCAGTACTTC. Its translation: CASRTFDRASDEQYF.

The rearrangement links TRBV19 to TRBJ1-5; no definite D call. Trimming took off 1 base at V and 1 base at J, with 8 bases between the two ends. Per the germline V gene, CDR1 is LNHDA and CDR2 is SQIVND (reference sequence). This CDR3 region has 15 residues. CDR3 region: CASSIVRESNQPQHF. Written as DNA, the CDR3 is TGTGCCAGTAGTATAGTAAGGGAGAGCAATCAGCCCCAGCATTTT.

This clonotype was counted between two and nine times. The rearrangement uses TRBV20-1 and TRBJ2-5, with TRBD2 as a possible D gene (6 bases). This CDR3 region has 12 residues. V was cut by 3 bases and J by 5 bases, with 10 bases left in between. The germline CDR1 and CDR2 sequences are DFQATT and SNEGSKA (reference sequence). CDR3 sequence (DNA): TGCAGTGCTAGGGGGACTGGGGAGACCCAGTACTTC. This codes for CSARGTGETQYF.

The chain has TRBV30 and TRBJ1-4; D is unresolved. This CDR3 has 10 amino acids. Looked up from germline, CDR1 is GTSNPN and CDR2 is SVGIG (reference sequence). V lost 6 bases, J lost 7 bases, and 6 bases lay in between. The CDR3 here is CACSLEKLFF. CDR3 DNA: TGTGCCTGCTCGCTTGAAAAACTGTTTTTT.

V is TRBV4-1 and J is TRBJ2-7; D perhaps matches TRBD1 (10 bases). The CDR3 is 19 amino acids. Germline V CDR1 and CDR2: MGHRA, YSYEKL. The germline V and J ends were trimmed by 2 bases and 4 bases, with 27 bases remaining between them. The CDR3 sequence: CASSQRQGAVAGVGYEQYF. The CDR3 DNA reads TGCGCCAGCAGCCAAAGACAGGGGGCGGTAGCGGGAGTTGGGTACGAGCAGTACTTC.

CDR3 bases: TGTGCCAGCTCCCGGGCGGGCGGGTATGAGCAGTTCTTC. Translation: CASSRAGGYEQFF. The chain couples TRBV12-3 or TRBV12-4 to TRBJ2-1; maybe TRBD2 (5 bases). Trimming stripped 8 bases from V and 8 bases from J, with 16 bases between. This CDR3 region has 13 residues.

The sample holds many counts of this clonotype. The rearrangement joins TRBV7-9 to TRBJ2-7; D is uncertain. Between the trimmed V and J ends, which lost 4 bases and 3 bases, there was a span of 7 bases. This CDR3 region has 12 residues. Germline CDR1 reads SEHNR; CDR2 reads FQNEAQ (reference sequence). CDR3 nucleotides: TGTGCCAGCAGCTCGAGTTACTACGAGCAGTACTTC. It encodes CASSSSYYEQYF. The whole variable domain, remainder taken from reference TRBV7-9 and TRBJ2-7, is DTGVSQNPRHKITKRGQNVTFRCDPISEHNRLYWYRQTLGQGPEFLTYFQNEAQLEKSRLLSDRFSAERPKGSFSTLEIQRTEQGDSAMYLCASSSSYYEQYFGPGTRLTVT.

This clonotype was counted at least ten times. The chain joins TRBV5-1 to TRBJ2-1; tentative D call: TRBD1 (5 bases). The CDR3 consists of 15 residues. Trimming took 0 bases from V and 5 from J, leaving 12 bases between them. Germline CDR1 is SGHRS and CDR2 is YFSETQ. CDR3 sequence: CASSLGQGTNNEQFF. In DNA, the CDR3 is TGCGCCAGCAGCTTGGGGCAGGGAACTAACAATGAGCAGTTCTTC.

This clonotype has at least ten counts. The chain couples TRBV5-6 to TRBJ2-7; TRBD1 agrees at 8 bases. The CDR3 consists of 13 residues. Germline CDR1 SGHDT, CDR2 YYEEEE. J gave up 7 bases and V 4 bases, and 7 bases lay outside the gene matches. For the CDR3, the DNA is TGTGCCAGCAGCATCCCACAGGGGGGAGAGCAGTACTTC. It specifies CASSIPQGGEQYF.

This clonotype showed up many times. The V gene is TRBV7-2, the J gene TRBJ1-1, with no clear D. The CDR3 contains 14 residues. Per the germline V gene, CDR1 is SGHTA and CDR2 is FQGNSA. V was pared by 4 bases and J by 9 bases, with 18 bases between. The CDR3 loop reads CASSSRREPSQAFF. CDR3 nucleotide sequence: TGTGCCAGCAGCTCACGCCGCGAGCCGTCCCAAGCTTTCTTT. The entire variable domain, with the rest obtained from reference TRBV7-2 and TRBJ1-1, is as follows: GAGVSQSPSNKVTEKGKDVELRCDPISGHTALYWYRQSLGQGLEFLIYFQGNSAPDKSGLPSDRFSAERTGGSVSTLTIQRTQQEDSAVYLCASSSRREPSQAFFGQGTRLTVV.

This clonotype was counted many times. V and J are TRBV30 and TRBJ2-7, with D tentatively TRBD1 or TRBD2 (5 bases each). Trimming removed 0 bases from V and 5 bases from J, with 11 bases in between. From germline, CDR1 is GTSNPN and CDR2 SVGIG (reference sequence). CDR3 size: 13 residues. Written as DNA, the CDR3 is TGTGCCTGGAGTGTAGCTCAGGGACACGAGCAGTACTTC. This encodes CAWSVAQGHEQYF.

This clonotype occurred many times. The chain combines TRBV12-3 or TRBV12-4 with TRBJ1-6, with D maybe TRBD1 (5 bases). This CDR3 has 14 residues. The V and J ends lost 2 bases and 10 bases respectively, with 12 bases between them. CDR3 DNA: TGTGCCAGCAGTTTAAAGGCAGGGAACTCACCCCTCCACTTT. It encodes CASSLKAGNSPLHF.

The V gene is TRBV5-1, the J gene TRBJ2-2; D not resolved. CDR1 SGHRS and CDR2 YFSETQ come from the germline V gene. The CDR3 loop spans 16 amino acids. Trimming shortened V by 4 bases and J by 6 bases, and 19 bases separated the two germline ends. The CDR3 DNA is TGCGCCAGCAGCCGCGGCGACAACTCTGCCGCCGGGGAGCTGTTTTTT. Protein product: CASSRGDNSAAGELFF.

This clonotype has ten or more counts. J is TRBJ1-2 and V is TRBV20-1, with D perhaps matching TRBD1 (6 bases). Trimming pared 3 bases from V and 2 bases from J, leaving 10 bases between. CDR1 DFQATT and CDR2 SNEGSKA come from the germline V gene (reference sequence). The CDR3 extends over 13 amino acids. The CDR3 loop reads CSASRGANYGYTF. CDR3 nucleotides: TGCAGTGCTAGTCGGGGGGCGAACTATGGCTACACCTTC.